This T cell receptor (beta chain) was identified in a study of Tregs in tolerant kidney transplant recipients. TCRdb keeps only in-frame clones here, not all; method: immunoSEQ multiplex PCR. The table lists roughly 70,000 clones, 84% of them singletons. This clone has just one count. What it binds is unknown. CD4+CD25+CD127- Tregs, CD4+CD25- non-Tregs, CD4 and CD8 cells were sorted. Study results and limitations: Biological reproducibility was not directly addressed in this study. Validation in larger populations is needed because few patients were studied.

The CDR3 length is 14 residues. Trimming cost V 4 bases and J 8 bases; bases outside gene matches: 7. Per the germline V gene, CDR1 is SGDLS and CDR2 is YYNGEE. Input material: CD4+ T cells from blood. V and J are TRBV9 and TRBJ1-2, with 11 bases matching TRBD1. This TCR was recovered from a human donor in good health. This CDR3 is CASSPAGQGEGYTF. As DNA, the CDR3 is TGTGCCAGCAGCCCAGCGGGACAGGGGGAAGGCTACACCTTC. Based on the CDR3 plus reference TRBV9 and TRBJ1-2, the full variable domain is DSGVTQTPKHLITATGQRVTLRCSPRSGDLSVYWYQQSLDQGLQFLIQYYNGEERAKGNILERFSAQQFPDLHSELNLSSLELGDSALYFCASSPAGQGEGYTFGSGTRLTVV.